The 12 T cell receptor beta chains below were found in one sample sequenced in a study of blood T cells in healthy people across ages. Together with a sample-barcoded 5' primer, a J-beta primer mix was included in a second PCR lasting about 7 to 11 cycles. TCRdb re-analysed the 5' RACE reads in MiXCR, keeping a single row per CDR3 protein. The repertoire holds roughly 1.5 million distinct CDR3 sequences, 40% to 45% seen once, with about 4% in the top ten. The sequencing sample was made of blood. Receptor source: a young woman in good health.

The CDR3 loop reads CASSFGVNTGELFF. The CDR3, as DNA: TGTGCCAGCAGTTTTGGGGTAAACACCGGGGAGCTGTTTTTT. The chain links TRBV28 to TRBJ2-2; D ambiguous. Germline V gene sequence: CDR1 MDHEN, CDR2 SYDVKM. The CDR3 spans 14 residues. Deletions cut 3 bases from V and 2 bases from J, with 7 bases between.

This chain uses TRBV29-1 with TRBJ2-3, with 8 bases aligning to TRBD2. V was clipped by 6 bases and J by 1 base; unmatched bases: 3. CDR3 size: 13 residues. The germline CDR1 and CDR2 sequences are SQVTM and ANQGSEA. The CDR3: CSVTSGRTDTQYF. The CDR3 region has the DNA TGCAGCGTAACTAGCGGACGCACAGATACGCAGTATTTT.

The rearrangement links TRBV6-6 to TRBJ1-2, with D possibly being TRBD1 (5 bases). Between the trimmed V and J ends, which lost 2 bases and 3 bases, there was a span of 13 bases. The CDR3 sequence is 15 residues long. Germline CDR1 and CDR2: MNHNY and SVGAGI (reference sequence). CDR3 loop: CASSYPDGGDYGYTF. CDR3 coding DNA: TGTGCCAGCAGTTACCCAGATGGGGGTGACTATGGCTACACCTTC.

Of note for this clonotype: Germline and junction disagree at one end, which may indicate a read error. V usage is TRBV5-1 and J usage is TRBJ2-3; D is uncertain. The CDR3 sequence is 15 residues long. Germline loops: CDR1 SGHRS, CDR2 YFSETQ. The CDR3 nucleotides read TGTGCCAGCAGTTTAGGGCCAGGAAGCACAGATACGCAGTATTTT. Protein sequence: CASSLGPGSTDTQYF.

The CDR3 region is CASSVRTYGYTF. As DNA, the CDR3 is TGTGCCAGCAGTGTCAGAACTTATGGCTACACCTTC. The gene calls are TRBV12-3 or TRBV12-4 and TRBJ1-2; D is undetermined. The CDR3 runs 12 residues. Trimming shortened V by 5 bases and J by 5 bases, and 9 bases separated the two germline ends.

The chain uses TRBV6-2 or TRBV6-3 and TRBJ2-7; 12 bases line up with TRBD1. Trimming cost V 2 bases and J 3 bases; bases outside gene matches: 8. Germline lookup yields CDR1 MNHEY and CDR2 SVGEGT. The CDR3 length is 17 residues. This CDR3 reads CASSYRDRGPTVYEQYF. In DNA, the CDR3 is TGTGCCAGCAGTTACAGGGACAGGGGGCCAACCGTCTACGAGCAGTACTTC.

This clonotype turned up a few times. V gene TRBV20-1 combines with J gene TRBJ1-2; D remains unclear. CDR1 and CDR2 (germline): DFQATT, SNEGSKA (reference sequence). The CDR3 sequence is 11 residues long. V lost 7 bases, J lost 7 bases, and 13 bases lay in between. CDR3 sequence: CSGSGERGYTF. CDR3 coding DNA: TGCAGTGGATCCGGGGAACGTGGCTACACCTTC.

The V and J genes are TRBV4-3 and TRBJ1-2; weak D call: TRBD1 (6 bases). This CDR3 has 16 residues. V was cut by 0 bases and J by 7 bases, with 18 bases left in between. In germline, CDR1 is LGHNA, CDR2 YSLEER. This CDR3 reads CASSQDRGGWFGGYTF. CDR3 bases: TGCGCCAGCAGCCAAGATCGTGGGGGCTGGTTTGGTGGCTACACCTTC.

This chain links TRBV10-3 with TRBJ1-1, with a possible D match to TRBD1 (6 bases). Trimming stripped 2 bases from V and 2 bases from J, with 15 bases between. This CDR3 is 16 amino acids long. CDR1 is ENHRY and CDR2 is SYGVKD in the germline V gene. CDR3 sequence: CAISEPYRAPNTEAFF. The CDR3 DNA sequence: TGTGCCATCAGTGAGCCTTACAGGGCGCCAAACACTGAAGCTTTCTTT.

The chain recombines TRBV27 with TRBJ2-1, with 10 bases fitting TRBD2. The J call may not be correct, given that the DNA end is closer to TRBJ2-7. The germline V gene encodes CDR1 MNHEY and CDR2 SMNVEV (reference sequence). The CDR3 is 16 amino acids. The CDR3 is CASSWSGRGSYNEQYF. DNA of the CDR3: TGTGCCAGCAGTTGGAGCGGGAGGGGCTCCTACAATGAGCAGTACTTC.

This clonotype occurred a few times. Its ends do not fully match the called genes, so a read error is possible. In nucleotides, the CDR3 is TGTGCCAGCAGCTTAGAGGGCTACGAGAAGTACTTC. Amino acid sequence: CASSLEGYEKYF. The V call is TRBV11-2, the J call TRBJ2-7; D unresolved. CDR3 length equals 12 residues. Germline CDR1 reads SGHAT; CDR2 reads FQNNGV.

The CDR3 region has the DNA TGTGCCAGCAGCTTAAACAGCCCAACCGCAACTAATGAAAAACTGTTTTTT. It translates to CASSLNSPTATNEKLFF. The rearrangement joins TRBV7-8 to TRBJ1-4; no clear D. The V and J ends lost 2 bases and 0 bases respectively, with 13 bases between them. CDR3 length: 17 amino acids. CDR1 and CDR2 from the germline V gene are SGHVS and FQNEAQ.